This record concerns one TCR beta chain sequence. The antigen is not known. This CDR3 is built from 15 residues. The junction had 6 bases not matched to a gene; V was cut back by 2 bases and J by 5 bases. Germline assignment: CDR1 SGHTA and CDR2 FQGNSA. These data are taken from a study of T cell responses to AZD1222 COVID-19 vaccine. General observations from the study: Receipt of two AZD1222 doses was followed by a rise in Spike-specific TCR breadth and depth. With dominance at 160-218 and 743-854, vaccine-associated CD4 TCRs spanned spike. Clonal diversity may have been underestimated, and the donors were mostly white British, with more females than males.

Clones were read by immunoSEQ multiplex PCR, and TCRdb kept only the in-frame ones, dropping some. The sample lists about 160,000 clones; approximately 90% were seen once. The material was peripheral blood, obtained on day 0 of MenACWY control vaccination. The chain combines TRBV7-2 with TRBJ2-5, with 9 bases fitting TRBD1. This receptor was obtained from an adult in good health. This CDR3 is CASSLITGGVETQYF. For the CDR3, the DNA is TGTGCCAGCAGCTTAATCACAGGGGGCGTTGAGACCCAGTACTTC.